The 10 T cell receptor beta chains listed next were all sequenced from one sample in a study of identical twins. TCRdb reanalysed the 5' RACE reads using MiXCR and keeps one entry per CDR3 protein. This sample has roughly 500,000 distinct CDR3 sequences, with around 20% found just once. Another study also made use of these data, one on T cells expressing NK-cell markers.

Sequencing input: CD4+ T cells sorted from blood. The origin of the receptors is a woman in her late teens or twenties in good health.

The chain uses TRBV6-1 and TRBJ2-6, with D hard to call. CDR3 length: 16 residues. Germline CDR1 is MNHNS and CDR2 is SASEGT. Trimming took 6 bases from V and 1 from J, leaving 13 bases between them. The chain's CDR3 is CASRAGILSGANVLTF. The CDR3 DNA reads as TGTGCCAGCAGGGCAGGAATTTTATCTGGGGCCAACGTCCTGACTTTC.

This clonotype was observed a handful of times. The chain recombines TRBV12-3 or TRBV12-4 with TRBJ1-6; maybe TRBD1 (5 bases). V was clipped by 5 bases and J by 9 bases, with 11 bases between them. The CDR3 has 13 residues. The CDR3 loop is CASSPGQTSPLHF. CDR3 DNA: TGTGCCAGCAGTCCAGGACAAACTTCACCCCTCCACTTT.

In its sample, this clonotype was seen a few times. This chain joins TRBV10-1 and TRBJ2-1, with 8 bases fitting TRBD2. This CDR3 has 15 residues. J gave up 5 bases and V 3 bases, and 6 bases lay outside the gene matches. The germline V gene has CDR1 WNHNN and CDR2 SYGVQD (reference sequence). The CDR3 nucleotides read TGCGCCAGCAGTGATAGGGTAGCGGGAAACAATGAGCAGTTCTTC. This encodes CASSDRVAGNNEQFF.

The chain has TRBV20-1 and TRBJ2-7; weak D call: TRBD1 (6 bases). CDR3 length: 13 residues. Germline-derived CDR1 and CDR2 are DFQATT and SNEGSKA (reference sequence). V was pared by 4 bases and J by 0 bases, with 10 bases between. The CDR3 region is CSATRQVSYEQYF. In DNA, the CDR3 is TGCAGTGCTACTCGACAGGTCTCCTACGAGCAGTACTTC.

This clonotype has just a few counts. The V gene is TRBV7-2, the J gene TRBJ1-5, with D possibly matching TRBD1 (6 bases). Per germline, CDR1 SGHTA and CDR2 FQGNSA. The CDR3 length is 15 residues. Trimming cost V 1 base and J 6 bases, with 13 bases left between them. The CDR3 loop reads CASSLVGGAGQPQHF. CDR3 nucleotide sequence: TGTGCCAGCAGCTTAGTGGGGGGCGCGGGTCAGCCCCAGCATTTT.

The rearrangement links TRBV7-9 to TRBJ2-1; D uncertain. This CDR3 spans 12 amino acids. Germline values: CDR1 SEHNR, CDR2 FQNEAQ (reference sequence). V gave up 4 bases and J gave up 6 bases, with 7 bases separating them. The CDR3, as DNA: TGTGCCAGCAGCTACGTCGGCAATGAGCAGTTCTTC. Protein sequence: CASSYVGNEQFF.

This clonotype was picked up a small number of times. As DNA, the CDR3 is TGTGCCAGCAGAACCCGGACGACCGATGGCTACACCTTC. Translation gives CASRTRTTDGYTF. V gene TRBV6-1 combines with J gene TRBJ1-2; no firm D call. Looked up from germline, CDR1 is MNHNS and CDR2 is SASEGT. Deletions cut 6 bases from V and 6 bases from J, with 14 bases between. There are 13 residues in the CDR3.

The chain carries TRBV20-1 and TRBJ2-1, with TRBD2 matching 10 bases. Losses at the gene ends were 7 bases for V and 0 bases for J; bases not matched to a gene: 9. The CDR3 runs 16 residues. Germline CDR1 is DFQATT and CDR2 is SNEGSKA (reference sequence). This CDR3 is CSGLVLAGASYNEQFF. The DNA of the CDR3 is TGCAGTGGACTGGTTCTAGCGGGGGCCTCCTACAATGAGCAGTTCTTC.

This chain connects TRBV7-2 to TRBJ2-1; D gene ambiguous. Germline lookup yields CDR1 SGHTA and CDR2 FQGNSA. The V and J ends lost 0 bases and 8 bases respectively, with 11 bases between them. The CDR3 contains 14 residues. The CDR3 DNA reads TGTGCCAGCAGCTTAGCGCGGAGCTCCGATGAGCAGTTCTTC. Protein: CASSLARSSDEQFF.

The sample holds a few counts of this clonotype. The V and J genes are TRBV12-3 or TRBV12-4 and TRBJ2-4; weak D call: TRBD1 (6 bases). V lost 8 bases, J lost 2 bases, and 19 bases lay in between. The CDR3 contains 16 residues. The CDR3 DNA reads TGTGCCAGCGCCAATCCCCAGGGGATCCCCAAAAACATTCAGTACTTC. This translates into CASANPQGIPKNIQYF.